A selection of T cell receptor beta chains follows, all from one sample in a study of shared clonotypes between healthy human individuals. This table comes from immunoSEQ multiplex PCR, and its TCRdb copy is limited to in-frame clones, with some not included. The sample yields approximately 530,000 clones, approximately 95% seen once. Sequencing was done on a sample of naive CD4+ T cells sorted from blood. These receptors all come from a woman in her twenties or thirties in good health. Both conserved end residues are part of each CDR3. A D gene is named only where the DNA matches it firmly. Size values are once, few and many counts, or a class for expanded clones, and some rows have none.

>17|-|TRBV4-2|TRBJ2-7|TRBD2
CASSQDLLAGGGDEQYF
TGTGCCAGCAGCCAAGATCTACTAGCGGGAGGTGGGGACGAGCAGTACTTC
>16|-|TRBV5-1|TRBJ2-2|-
CASSITVAAYTGELFF
TGCGCCAGCAGCATCACTGTAGCGGCCTACACCGGGGAGCTGTTTTTT
>15|-|TRBV7-2|TRBJ2-7|TRBD2
CASSKGTSGSYEQYF
TGTGCCAGCAGCAAAGGGACTAGCGGGAGCTACGAGCAGTACTTC
>16|-|TRBV19|TRBJ1-2|-
CASSIQGPTANYGYTF
TGTGCCAGTAGTATACAAGGCCCGACTGCTAACTATGGCTACACCTTC
>15|-|TRBV19|TRBJ2-3|-
CASSIRSGSTDTQYF
TGTGCCAGTAGTATTAGAAGCGGGAGCACAGATACGCAGTATTTT
>16|-|TRBV19|TRBJ1-3|-
CASSPGTFSSGNTIYF
TGTGCCAGTAGTCCTGGGACTTTCAGCTCTGGAAACACCATATATTTT
>13|once|TRBV30|TRBJ1-2|TRBD1
CAWSAQGGYGYTF
TGTGCCTGGAGTGCCCAGGGGGGGTATGGCTACACCTTC
>14|-|TRBV28|TRBJ2-1|-
CASSSAGSYNEQFF
TGTGCCAGCAGTTCAGCAGGTTCCTACAATGAGCAGTTCTTC
>12|-|TRBV5-1|TRBJ2-7|-
CASSVTAYEQYF
TGCGCCAGCAGCGTGACAGCCTACGAGCAGTACTTC
>17|-|TRBV19|TRBJ1-5|-
CASSIDLLAGNNQPQHF
TGTGCCAGTAGTATAGATCTCTTGGCGGGGAACAATCAGCCCCAGCATTTT
>13|-|TRBV5-4|TRBJ2-5|-
CASSLDRRSQQYF
TGTGCCAGCAGCTTGGATCGCCGGAGCCAGCAGTACTTC
>15|-|TRBV28|TRBJ1-2|-
CASSLPFFLGHGYTF
TGTGCCAGCAGTTTACCCTTTTTTTTGGGTCACGGCTACACCTTC
>16|-|TRBV5-6|TRBJ2-1|TRBD2
CASSWTSGSRYNEQFF
TGTGCCAGCAGCTGGACTAGCGGGAGTCGTTACAATGAGCAGTTCTTC
>15|-|TRBV19|TRBJ1-2|TRBD1
CASSIPGGQRYGYTF
TGTGCCAGTAGTATACCCGGGGGACAGCGCTATGGCTACACCTTC
>12|-|TRBV2|TRBJ1-2|-
CASSVAGFGYTF
TGTGCCAGCAGTGTCGCGGGGTTTGGCTACACCTTC
>15|-|TRBV15|TRBJ2-2|-
CATRDSGADTGELFF
TGTGCCACCCGCGATTCAGGGGCGGACACCGGGGAGCTGTTTTTT
>15|-|TRBV5-1|TRBJ2-3|-
CASSLAGGDTDTQYF
TGCGCCAGCAGCTTGGCGGGGGGCGACACAGATACGCAGTATTTT
>14|-|TRBV15|TRBJ1-5|-
CATSRDPGGGPQHF
TGTGCCACCAGCAGAGACCCTGGGGGAGGGCCCCAGCATTTT
>14|-|TRBV27|TRBJ1-1|-
CASSSQNGGTEAFF
TGTGCCAGCAGTTCACAGAACGGGGGCACTGAAGCTTTCTTT
>14|-|TRBV11-3|TRBJ2-1|TRBD1
CASSYRQGYNEQFF
TGTGCCAGCAGCTACCGACAGGGCTACAATGAGCAGTTCTTC
>15|-|TRBV18|TRBJ2-7|TRBD2
CASSTKTSGNYEQYF
TGTGCCAGCTCTACTAAGACTAGCGGGAACTACGAGCAGTACTTC
>16|-|TRBV7-6|TRBJ2-1|-
CASSFRASGTANEQFF
TGTGCCAGCAGCTTTAGAGCTAGTGGGACTGCCAATGAGCAGTTCTTC
>15|-|TRBV7-9|TRBJ2-1|-
CASSLVSLPAHEQFF
TGTGCCAGCAGCTTAGTAAGTTTACCTGCCCATGAGCAGTTCTTC
>14|-|TRBV15|TRBJ1-5|-
CATSRDPVGQPQHF
TGTGCCACCAGCAGAGATCCCGTAGGCCAGCCCCAGCATTTT
>15|-|TRBV18|TRBJ1-2|-
CASSPSLGDSYGYTF
TGTGCCAGCTCACCATCCTTGGGCGACAGCTATGGCTACACCTTC
>13|-|TRBV7-9|TRBJ1-2|-
CASSHTGHYGYTF
TGTGCCAGCAGCCATACAGGGCACTATGGCTACACCTTC
>13|-|TRBV7-3|TRBJ1-5|TRBD1
CASARDRYQPQHF
TGTGCCAGCGCCCGGGACAGATATCAGCCCCAGCATTTT
>14|-|TRBV7-2|TRBJ2-1|-
CASSLRSSYNEQFF
TGTGCCAGCAGCTTACGAAGCTCCTACAATGAGCAGTTCTTC
>16|-|TRBV4-1|TRBJ2-7|TRBD2
CASSPPGRGRSYEQYF
TGCGCCAGCAGCCCCCCCGGGCGCGGGAGAAGTTACGAGCAGTACTTC
>11|-|TRBV20-1|TRBJ2-7|-
CSARMIYEQYF
TGCAGTGCTAGAATGATCTACGAGCAGTACTTC
>14|-|TRBV27|TRBJ2-7|TRBD1
CASRPVGQTTKQYF
TGTGCCAGCAGACCTGTGGGACAGACTACGAAGCAGTACTTC
>15|-|TRBV5-1|TRBJ1-2|TRBD1
CASSIRQGGNYGYTF
TGCGCCAGCAGCATTAGACAGGGAGGTAACTATGGCTACACCTTC
>15|-|TRBV7-9|TRBJ2-3|-
CASSLGTDSTDTQYF
TGTGCCAGCAGCTTAGGGACAGATAGCACAGATACGCAGTATTTT
>16|-|TRBV7-9|TRBJ2-4|-
CASSHEGVFRDNIQYF
TGTGCCAGCAGTCACGAAGGGGTCTTCCGGGATAACATTCAGTACTTC
>14|-|TRBV28|TRBJ2-7|-
CASSLRDFSYEQYF
TGTGCCAGCAGTTTAAGGGACTTCTCCTACGAGCAGTACTTC
>14|-|TRBV2|TRBJ2-7|-
CASSEYTLSYEQYF
TGTGCCAGCAGTGAATACACCCTCTCCTACGAGCAGTACTTC
>13|-|TRBV2|TRBJ1-1|-
CASSGQGRTEAFF
TGTGCCAGCAGTGGGCAAGGTCGCACTGAAGCTTTCTTT
>15|-|TRBV27|TRBJ2-7|-
CASSLYTSGSGEQYF
TGTGCCAGCAGTCTTTATACCTCGGGATCCGGCGAGCAGTACTTC
>14|-|TRBV18|TRBJ2-7|-
CASSSSGARYEQYF
TGTGCCAGCTCATCCTCGGGAGCTCGGTACGAGCAGTACTTC
>12|-|TRBV27|TRBJ2-1|-
CASSLRGDEQFF
TGTGCCAGCAGTTTAAGGGGTGACGAGCAGTTCTTC
>15|-|TRBV5-5|TRBJ1-4|TRBD1
CASSLTGQTNEKLFF
TGTGCCAGCAGCTTAACGGGACAGACTAATGAAAAACTGTTTTTT
>16|-|TRBV4-1|TRBJ2-7|-
CASSPWGVGESYEQYF
TGCGCCAGCAGCCCCTGGGGCGTGGGGGAATCCTACGAGCAGTACTTC
>16|-|TRBV5-1|TRBJ2-2|-
CASSRRGQFSHGELFF
TGCGCCAGCAGCCGGCGGGGACAGTTCAGTCACGGGGAGCTGTTTTTT
>15|once|TRBV18|TRBJ1-4|-
CASSPFEVGDEKLFF
TGTGCCAGCTCACCATTCGAAGTGGGGGATGAAAAACTGTTTTTT
>15|-|TRBV10-3|TRBJ1-5|-
CAITEGLTVNQPQHF
TGTGCCATCACCGAAGGACTTACGGTCAATCAGCCCCAGCATTTT
>15|once|TRBV18|TRBJ2-1|TRBD1
CASSPGTVSYNEQFF
TGTGCCAGCTCACCAGGGACAGTCTCCTACAATGAGCAGTTCTTC
>15|-|TRBV2|TRBJ1-2|-
CASSEFLEFSYGYTF
TGTGCCAGCAGTGAATTTCTGGAGTTCAGCTATGGCTACACCTTC
>12|once|TRBV28|TRBJ2-7|-
CASSLVPYEQYF
TGTGCCAGCAGTTTAGTGCCCTACGAGCAGTACTTC
>13|-|TRBV4-1|TRBJ1-2|-
CASQESPSNGYTF
TGCGCCAGCCAGGAGAGTCCCTCAAATGGCTACACCTTC
>13|-|TRBV5-1|TRBJ2-3|-
CASTRDSPDTQYF
TGCGCCAGCACACGAGATTCCCCAGATACGCAGTATTTT
>13|-|TRBV5-1|TRBJ2-3|-
CASSLYGPDTQYF
TGCGCCAGCAGCTTGTACGGGCCAGATACGCAGTATTTT
>15|once|TRBV5-3|TRBJ2-7|-
CATTYRGPGVYEQYF
TGTGCCACCACTTACCGGGGCCCTGGGGTCTACGAGCAGTACTTC
>15|-|TRBV6-5|TRBJ1-4|-
CASGSGRTWKGKLFF
TGTGCCAGCGGAAGCGGACGGACCTGGAAAGGAAAACTGTTTTTT
>13|-|TRBV5-1|TRBJ2-3|-
CASSPLGSDTQYF
TGCGCCAGCAGCCCCCTTGGGAGTGATACGCAGTATTTT